This T cell receptor (beta chain) was observed in a study of cytomegalovirus exposure and HLA in healthy donors. CDR1 MNHEY and CDR2 SVGAGI come from the germline V gene. V dropped 0 bases and J dropped 2 bases, with 10 bases sitting between them. CDR3 length: 15 residues. PCR amplification relied on 60 Vbeta primers (plus 13 Jbeta primers). The method was immunoSEQ multiplex PCR; TCRdb's version includes in-frame clones alone and lacks a portion of them. There are about 160,000 clones in the sample; roughly 85% occur only once, and more than 0.75% lies in the top ten. This clone has only one observation.

This TCR was sampled from a woman between 50 and 59 years old in good health and CMV-seropositive. Material: PBMCs. The rearrangement uses TRBV6-5 and TRBJ2-5, with D unclear. CDR3 in amino acids: CASSYSRNIQETQYF. The CDR3 region has the DNA TGTGCCAGCAGTTACTCGCGGAACATTCAAGAGACCCAGTACTTC.